These 7 T cell receptor beta chains came from one sample sequenced in a study of T cells after yellow fever vaccination. A single record per CDR3 protein comes from TCRdb applying MiXCR to the 5' RACE reads. The table includes over 250,000 distinct CDR3 sequences, about 5% detected once. This sample comprised CD4+ T cells sorted from PBMCs, obtained on the day of the yellow fever booster vaccination. The receptors originated from a man aged 18 to 29 who received the YFV17D yellow fever vaccine.

The DNA of the CDR3 is TGTGCCAGCAGCTTGGATGTGGGGGACGTCTCGGGGGCCAACGTCCTGACTTTC. The encoded protein is CASSLDVGDVSGANVLTF. J is TRBJ2-6 and V is TRBV5-6; D is possibly TRBD1 or TRBD2 (5 bases each). With 0 bases removed from V and 4 bases from J, the gap between germline ends came to 17 bases. Germline values: CDR1 SGHDT, CDR2 YYEEEE. This CDR3 comprises 18 residues.

In its sample, this clonotype was seen many times. The V gene is TRBV10-3, the J gene TRBJ2-7; 8 bases fit TRBD1. The CDR3 contains 14 residues. Germline loops: CDR1 ENHRY, CDR2 SYGVKD. Trimming removed 3 bases from V and 3 bases from J; junction bases left unmatched: 4. CDR3 loop: CAISEKGQGYEQYF. CDR3 bases: TGTGCCATCAGTGAAAAAGGACAGGGCTACGAGCAGTACTTC.

This chain uses TRBV6-5 with TRBJ1-3, with D perhaps matching TRBD1 (6 bases). Trimming stripped 0 bases from V and 1 base from J, with 13 bases between. The CDR3 is 17 amino acids. From germline, CDR1 is MNHEY and CDR2 SVGAGI. CDR3 amino acids: CASSYSGGQVSGNTIYF. The CDR3 region has the DNA TGTGCCAGCAGTTACTCCGGGGGCCAGGTTTCTGGAAACACCATATATTTT.

In this sample, this clonotype turned up many times. V and J are TRBV10-3 and TRBJ1-2; the D gene is possibly TRBD1 (5 bases). V was trimmed by 3 bases and J by 5 bases, leaving 10 bases between them. The CDR3 contains 13 residues. Germline V CDR1 and CDR2: ENHRY, SYGVKD. The CDR3: CAISDSREYGYTF. The DNA for the CDR3 is TGTGCCATCAGTGATTCCAGGGAATATGGCTACACCTTC.

The DNA of the CDR3 is TGTGCCAGCAGCCAAGGGGCCGGGACTGAAGCTTTCTTT. Translated, it gives CASSQGAGTEAFF. The rearrangement uses TRBV3-1 and TRBJ1-1; D gene unclear. There are 13 residues in the CDR3. Trimming pared 1 base from V and 5 bases from J, leaving 8 bases between. CDR1 LGHDT and CDR2 YNNKEL come from the germline V gene (reference sequence).

This clonotype was observed a few times. V usage is TRBV20-1 and J usage is TRBJ1-3, with 7 bases fitting TRBD1. Germline CDR1 reads DFQATT; CDR2 reads SNEGSKA (reference sequence). The CDR3 extends over 14 amino acids. Trimming cost V 3 bases and J 0 bases; bases outside gene matches: 2. The CDR3 nucleotides read TGCAGTGCTAGCAGGGGGTCCTCTGGAAACACCATATATTTT. This sequence encodes CSASRGSSGNTIYF.

This clonotype was recorded a few times. The chain links TRBV5-1 to TRBJ2-7; 7 bases fit TRBD1. With 3 bases clipped from V and 0 bases from J, the junction kept 6 bases outside the gene matches. This CDR3 is built from 15 residues. Per germline, CDR1 SGHRS and CDR2 YFSETQ. The CDR3 region is CASSSGTVYSYEQYF. Here the CDR3 DNA reads TGCGCCAGCAGCTCCGGGACAGTCTACTCCTACGAGCAGTACTTC. The variable domain in full, with the rest retrieved from reference TRBV5-1 and TRBJ2-7, is KAGVTQTPRYLIKTRGQQVTLSCSPISGHRSVSWYQQTPGQGLQFLFEYFSETQRNKGNFPGRFSGRQFSNSRSEMNVSTLELGDSALYLCASSSGTVYSYEQYFGPGTRLTVT.